These 9 T cell receptor beta chains were all obtained from the same sample, sequenced in a study of OX40 agonist ivuxolimab in advanced cancers. Assay: immunoSEQ multiplex PCR; the TCRdb copy retains only in-frame clones and omits some. The sample comprises 90,000 or so clones, about 90% of which are singletons, and under 8.5% rests with the top ten. The input for sequencing was CD4+ or CD8+ T cells sorted from blood, taken in a trial of the OX40 agonist ivuxolimab. The receptors shown here come from an adult with an advanced solid tumor such as melanoma, head and neck, liver or kidney cancer.

This clone came up a few times. This chain links TRBV28 with TRBJ1-3, with a tentative D call TRBD1 (5 bases). Trimming removed 6 bases from V and 2 bases from J, with 8 bases in between. The germline CDR1 and CDR2 sequences are MDHEN and SYDVKM. This CDR3 contains 13 residues. CDR3 loop: CASSQGPGNTIYF. The CDR3 DNA follows: TGTGCCAGCAGCCAGGGACCTGGAAACACCATATATTTT.

J is TRBJ2-3 and V is TRBV15; 11 nucleotides agree with TRBD2. The germline V gene has CDR1 LNHNV and CDR2 YYDKDF (reference sequence). CDR3 length: 17 residues. V trimming: 4 bases; J trimming: 0 bases; junction bases outside the gene matches: 6. The CDR3 bases are TGTGCCACCAGCATAACTAGCGGGGGTTTTAGCACAGATACGCAGTATTTT. Translated, it gives CATSITSGGFSTDTQYF.

The V and J genes are TRBV10-3 and TRBJ2-5; 10 bases align to TRBD2. The CDR3 spans 15 residues. Germline trimming cut 10 bases from V and 6 bases from J; bases unmatched to any gene: 14. Per germline, CDR1 ENHRY and CDR2 SYGVKD. The chain's CDR3 is CATRRLAAGGKTQYF. CDR3 sequence (DNA): TGTGCCACCCGGCGTTTGGCAGCGGGGGGGAAGACCCAGTACTTC.

The V call is TRBV2, the J call TRBJ2-1; D is unresolved. V lost 8 bases, J lost 8 bases, and 13 bases lay in between. CDR3 size: 12 residues. The germline gives CDR1 SNHLY, CDR2 FYNNEI. The DNA for the CDR3 is TGTGCCAGCGAGTACTTCGGAGATGAGCAGTTCTTC. It encodes CASEYFGDEQFF.

The chain combines TRBV2 with TRBJ2-5; 7 bases line up with TRBD2. CDR3 length equals 16 residues. V was clipped by 4 bases and J by 5 bases; unmatched bases: 13. The germline CDR1 and CDR2 sequences are SNHLY and FYNNEI. The CDR3 nucleotides read TGTGCCAGCAGTGGCTGGCGGGAGAACGGTGGGGAGACCCAGTACTTC. This sequence encodes CASSGWRENGGETQYF.

CDR3 amino acids: CASSQSRYF. The CDR3 coding sequence is TGTGCCAGCAGCCAATCCCGGTATTTT. The chain joins TRBV6-1 to TRBJ2-3, with D hard to call. Germline CDR1 and CDR2: MNHNS and SASEGT. The CDR3 extends over 9 amino acids. Between the trimmed V and J ends, which lost 6 bases and 14 bases, there was a span of 9 bases.

The CDR3 here is CASSVGRHNEQFF. The CDR3 DNA reads as TGTGCCAGCAGCGTAGGACGACACAATGAGCAGTTCTTC. This chain uses TRBV9 with TRBJ2-1; no definite D call. The germline V gene encodes CDR1 SGDLS and CDR2 YYNGEE. The CDR3 runs to 13 residues. The V end lost 0 bases, the J end lost 5 bases, and 6 bases lay between the germline ends.

The chain employs TRBV4-1 and TRBJ2-2; D is unresolved. Germline V gene data show CDR1 as MGHRA and CDR2 as YSYEKL. CDR3 length: 13 residues. V gave up 4 bases and J gave up 4 bases, with 7 bases separating them. This chain's CDR3 is CASSPLTTGELFF. CDR3 DNA sequence: TGCGCCAGCAGCCCCCTTACCACCGGGGAGCTGTTTTTT.

The V gene is TRBV9, the J gene TRBJ1-1, with D unclear. Germline assignment: CDR1 SGDLS and CDR2 YYNGEE. The CDR3 extends over 14 amino acids. V lost 4 bases and J lost 0, with 10 bases in between. The CDR3 here is CASSPGVMNTEAFF. The CDR3 coding sequence is TGTGCCAGCAGCCCCGGAGTCATGAACACTGAAGCTTTCTTT.